Listed below are T cell receptor beta chains from one sample, sequenced in a study of siplizumab effects on memory and regulatory T cells. Clones were read by immunoSEQ multiplex PCR, and TCRdb kept only the in-frame ones, dropping some. Among under 130,000 clones listed, approximately 94% were seen once. The sample consisted of CD4+ T cells sorted from blood. The receptors shown here come from a human donor in good health. Each CDR3 is given with its conserved first and last residue. Each record gives: D gene, clone size, V gene, J gene, CDR3 protein, CDR3 DNA. A D gene is named only where the DNA matches it firmly. A clone size is listed for some rows: how often the clone was seen (once, few, many), or a class if it is expanded.

D: -
size: -
V: TRBV5-1
J: TRBJ2-7
CDR3: CASRSSVVYEQYF
DNA: TGCGCCAGCAGGTCTAGCGTGGTCTACGAGCAGTACTTC

D: -
size: -
V: TRBV5-1
J: TRBJ1-2
CDR3: CASSLGMGPGYGYTF
DNA: TGCGCCAGCAGCTTGGGAATGGGCCCGGGCTATGGCTACACCTTC

D: -
size: -
V: TRBV6-5
J: TRBJ2-3
CDR3: CASSPPGADTQYF
DNA: TGTGCCAGCAGTCCACCGGGAGCAGATACGCAGTATTTT

D: TRBD1
size: -
V: TRBV7-3
J: TRBJ1-2
CDR3: CASSMTGNRGYTF
DNA: TGTGCCAGCAGCATGACAGGGAATCGTGGCTACACCTTC

D: -
size: -
V: TRBV6-1
J: TRBJ1-1
CDR3: CASNTALNTEAFF
DNA: TGTGCCAGCAATACAGCGCTGAACACTGAAGCTTTCTTT

D: TRBD1
size: -
V: TRBV7-9
J: TRBJ2-3
CDR3: CASSLQGAGTDTQYF
DNA: TGTGCCAGCAGCCTACAGGGGGCAGGCACAGATACGCAGTATTTT

D: TRBD1
size: -
V: TRBV19
J: TRBJ2-7
CDR3: CASSFLGTAEQYF
DNA: TGTGCCAGTAGTTTCTTGGGGACAGCCGAGCAGTACTTC

D: TRBD2
size: once
V: TRBV2
J: TRBJ2-3
CDR3: CASSEPLAGGFTDTQYF
DNA: TGTGCCAGCAGTGAACCCCTAGCGGGAGGATTCACAGATACGCAGTATTTT

D: -
size: -
V: TRBV7-9
J: TRBJ2-3
CDR3: CASSARLDTQYF
DNA: TGTGCCAGCAGCGCCCGACTAGATACGCAGTATTTT

D: -
size: -
V: TRBV5-1
J: TRBJ1-2
CDR3: CASSIQTGNYGYTF
DNA: TGCGCCAGCAGCATTCAGACAGGAAACTATGGCTACACCTTC

D: -
size: -
V: TRBV30
J: TRBJ2-7
CDR3: CAWSVQGGEQYF
DNA: TGTGCCTGGAGTGTACAGGGAGGCGAGCAGTACTTC

D: TRBD1
size: -
V: TRBV19
J: TRBJ1-1
CDR3: CASFDRGAEAFF
DNA: TGTGCCAGTTTTGACAGGGGTGCTGAAGCTTTCTTT

D: -
size: -
V: TRBV6-1
J: TRBJ1-2
CDR3: CASSEKRTVPYGYTF
DNA: TGTGCCAGCAGTGAAAAACGGACAGTCCCCTATGGCTACACCTTC

D: -
size: -
V: TRBV19
J: TRBJ2-2
CDR3: CASSIDSSELTGELFF
DNA: TGTGCCAGTAGTATAGACTCCTCTGAACTGACCGGGGAGCTGTTTTTT

D: TRBD2
size: -
V: TRBV6-6
J: TRBJ2-7
CDR3: CASSYRGGSSYEQYF
DNA: TGTGCCAGCAGCTACCGGGGGGGCAGCTCCTACGAGCAGTACTTC

D: -
size: once
V: TRBV5-1
J: TRBJ2-7
CDR3: CASSLAWGSSYEQYF
DNA: TGCGCCAGCAGCTTGGCGTGGGGAAGCTCCTACGAGCAGTACTTC

D: TRBD2
size: -
V: TRBV7-2
J: TRBJ2-1
CDR3: CASSLVAGVSNEQFF
DNA: TGTGCCAGCAGCTTAGTGGCGGGAGTAAGCAATGAGCAGTTCTTC

D: TRBD1
size: -
V: TRBV30
J: TRBJ1-4
CDR3: CAWSEQGAPTNEKLFF
DNA: TGTGCCTGGAGTGAACAGGGGGCACCAACTAATGAAAAACTGTTTTTT

D: TRBD1
size: -
V: TRBV9
J: TRBJ2-1
CDR3: CASSVVGTVYNEQFF
DNA: TGTGCCAGCAGCGTAGTCGGGACAGTCTACAATGAGCAGTTCTTC

D: TRBD1
size: -
V: TRBV7-2
J: TRBJ1-2
CDR3: CASSRDGTGASGGYTF
DNA: TGTGCCAGCAGCAGAGATGGGACAGGAGCTTCGGGAGGCTACACCTTC

D: -
size: -
V: TRBV10-3
J: TRBJ1-5
CDR3: CAIRGDRNQPQHF
DNA: TGTGCCATCAGGGGTGACCGGAATCAGCCCCAGCATTTT

D: -
size: once
V: TRBV7-2
J: TRBJ2-3
CDR3: CASSRDGGDTQYF
DNA: TGTGCCAGCAGCCGTGACGGTGGGGATACGCAGTATTTT

D: -
size: -
V: TRBV6-6
J: TRBJ1-3
CDR3: CASSSGYSGNTIYF
DNA: TGTGCCAGCAGTTCCGGCTACTCTGGAAACACCATATATTTT